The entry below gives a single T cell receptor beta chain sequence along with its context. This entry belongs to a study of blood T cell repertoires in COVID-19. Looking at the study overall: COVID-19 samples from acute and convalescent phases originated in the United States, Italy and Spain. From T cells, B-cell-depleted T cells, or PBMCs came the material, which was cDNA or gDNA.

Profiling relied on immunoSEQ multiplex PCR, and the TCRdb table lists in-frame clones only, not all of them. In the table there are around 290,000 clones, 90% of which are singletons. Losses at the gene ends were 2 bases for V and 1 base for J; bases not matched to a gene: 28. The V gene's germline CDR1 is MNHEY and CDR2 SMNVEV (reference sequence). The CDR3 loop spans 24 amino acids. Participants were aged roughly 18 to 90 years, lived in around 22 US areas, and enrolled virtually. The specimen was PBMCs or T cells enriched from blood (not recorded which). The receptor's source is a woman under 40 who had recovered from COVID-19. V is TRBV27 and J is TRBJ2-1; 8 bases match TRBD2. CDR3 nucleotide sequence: TGTGCCAGCAGTTTAATACAGACCGGGGCACTTCGCCAGTCTAGCGGGCAATCCTACAATGAGCAGTTCTTC. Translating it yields CASSLIQTGALRQSSGQSYNEQFF.